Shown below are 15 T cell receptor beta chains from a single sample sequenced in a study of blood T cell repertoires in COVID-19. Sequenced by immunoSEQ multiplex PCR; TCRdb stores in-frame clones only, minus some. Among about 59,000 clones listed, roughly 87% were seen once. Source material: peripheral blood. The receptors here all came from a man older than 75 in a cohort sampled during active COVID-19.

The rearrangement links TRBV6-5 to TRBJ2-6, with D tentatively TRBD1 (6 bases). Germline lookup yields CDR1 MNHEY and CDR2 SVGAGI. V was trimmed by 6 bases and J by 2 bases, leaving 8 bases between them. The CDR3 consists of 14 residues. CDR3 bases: TGTGCCAGCAGGAGGACAGCTGGGGCCAACGTCCTGACTTTC. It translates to CASRRTAGANVLTF.

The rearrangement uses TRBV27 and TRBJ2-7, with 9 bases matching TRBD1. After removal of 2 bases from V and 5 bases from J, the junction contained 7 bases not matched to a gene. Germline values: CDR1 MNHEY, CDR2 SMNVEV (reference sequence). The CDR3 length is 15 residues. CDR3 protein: CASSLEHRGQNEQYF. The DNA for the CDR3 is TGTGCCAGCAGTTTAGAGCACAGGGGGCAGAACGAGCAGTACTTC.

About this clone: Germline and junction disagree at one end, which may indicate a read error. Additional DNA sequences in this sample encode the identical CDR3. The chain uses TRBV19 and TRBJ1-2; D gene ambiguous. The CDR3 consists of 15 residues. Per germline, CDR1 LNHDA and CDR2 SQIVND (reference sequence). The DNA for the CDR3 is TGTGCCAGTACTGGTTTTGAGGGCAATAACTATGGCTACACTTTC. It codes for CASTGFEGNNYGYTF. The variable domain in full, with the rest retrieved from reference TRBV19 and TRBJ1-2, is DGGITQSPKYLFRKEGQNVTLSCEQNLNHDAMYWYRQDPGQGLRLIYYSQIVNDFQKGDIAEGYSVSREKKESFPLTVTSAQKNPTAFYLCASTGFEGNNYGYTFGSGTRLTVV.

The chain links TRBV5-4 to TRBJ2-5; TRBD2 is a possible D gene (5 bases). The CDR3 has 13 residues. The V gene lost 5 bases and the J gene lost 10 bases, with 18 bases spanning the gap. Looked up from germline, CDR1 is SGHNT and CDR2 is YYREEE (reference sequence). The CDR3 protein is CASRPWEARDQYF. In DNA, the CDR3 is TGTGCCAGCAGGCCGTGGGAAGCGAGGGACCAGTACTTC.

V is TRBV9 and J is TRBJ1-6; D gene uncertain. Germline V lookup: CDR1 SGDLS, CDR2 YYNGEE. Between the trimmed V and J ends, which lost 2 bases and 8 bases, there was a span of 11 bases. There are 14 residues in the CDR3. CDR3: CASSVLGEDSPLHF. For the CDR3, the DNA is TGTGCCAGCAGCGTTCTTGGGGAGGATTCACCCCTCCACTTT.

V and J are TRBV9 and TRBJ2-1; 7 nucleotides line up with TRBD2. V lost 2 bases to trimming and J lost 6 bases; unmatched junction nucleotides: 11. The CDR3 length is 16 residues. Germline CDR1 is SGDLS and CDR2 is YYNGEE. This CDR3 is CASSVRAGELRNEQFF. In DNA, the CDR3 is TGTGCCAGCAGCGTCAGGGCGGGAGAGCTTCGCAATGAGCAGTTCTTC. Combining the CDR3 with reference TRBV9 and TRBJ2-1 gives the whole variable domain DSGVTQTPKHLITATGQRVTLRCSPRSGDLSVYWYQQSLDQGLQFLIQYYNGEERAKGNILERFSAQQFPDLHSELNLSSLELGDSALYFCASSVRAGELRNEQFFGPGTRLTVL.

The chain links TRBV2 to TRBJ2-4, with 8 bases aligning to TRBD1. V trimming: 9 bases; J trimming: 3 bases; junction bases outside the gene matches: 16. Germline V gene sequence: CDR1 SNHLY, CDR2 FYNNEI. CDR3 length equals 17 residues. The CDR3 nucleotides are TGTGCCAGGGGACAGGTAGCGGAAAAATGGGGCAAAAACATTCAGTACTTC. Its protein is CARGQVAEKWGKNIQYF.

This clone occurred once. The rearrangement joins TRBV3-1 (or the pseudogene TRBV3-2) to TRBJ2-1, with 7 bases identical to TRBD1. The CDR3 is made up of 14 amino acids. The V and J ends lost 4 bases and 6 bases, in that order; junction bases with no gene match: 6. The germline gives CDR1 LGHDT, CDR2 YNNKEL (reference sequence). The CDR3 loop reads CASSRTTGTNEQFF. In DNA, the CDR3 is TGTGCCAGCAGCCGCACGACAGGGACCAATGAGCAGTTCTTC.

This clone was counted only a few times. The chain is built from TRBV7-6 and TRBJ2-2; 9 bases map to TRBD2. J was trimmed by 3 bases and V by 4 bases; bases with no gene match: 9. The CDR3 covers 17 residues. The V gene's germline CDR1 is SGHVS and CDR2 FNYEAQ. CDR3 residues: CASSSPLAGKYTGELFF. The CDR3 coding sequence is TGTGCCAGCAGCTCCCCCCTAGCGGGGAAATACACCGGGGAGCTGTTTTTT.

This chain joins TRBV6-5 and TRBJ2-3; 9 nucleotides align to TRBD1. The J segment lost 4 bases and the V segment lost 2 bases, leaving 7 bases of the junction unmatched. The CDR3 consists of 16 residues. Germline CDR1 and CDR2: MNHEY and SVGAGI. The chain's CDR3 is CASSYEQGAVADTQYF. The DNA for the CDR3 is TGTGCCAGCAGTTACGAACAGGGGGCAGTTGCAGATACGCAGTATTTT.

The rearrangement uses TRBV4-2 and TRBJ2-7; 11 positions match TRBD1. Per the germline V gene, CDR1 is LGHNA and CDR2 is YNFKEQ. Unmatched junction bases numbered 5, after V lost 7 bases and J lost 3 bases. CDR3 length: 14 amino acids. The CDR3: CASTPGQGDYEQYF. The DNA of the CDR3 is TGTGCCAGCACCCCGGGACAGGGGGACTACGAGCAGTACTTC.

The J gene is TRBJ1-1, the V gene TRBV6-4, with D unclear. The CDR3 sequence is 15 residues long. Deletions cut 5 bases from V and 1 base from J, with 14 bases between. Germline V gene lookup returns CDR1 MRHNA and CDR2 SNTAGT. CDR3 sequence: CASSPEAVGNTEAFF. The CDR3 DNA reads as TGTGCCAGCAGTCCAGAAGCGGTGGGGAACACTGAAGCTTTCTTT.

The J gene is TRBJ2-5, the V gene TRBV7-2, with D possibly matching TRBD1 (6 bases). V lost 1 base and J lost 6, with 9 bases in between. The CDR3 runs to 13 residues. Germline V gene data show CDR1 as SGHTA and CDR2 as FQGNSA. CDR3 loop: CASSLEQGKTQYF. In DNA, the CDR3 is TGTGCCAGCAGCTTAGAACAGGGAAAGACCCAGTACTTC. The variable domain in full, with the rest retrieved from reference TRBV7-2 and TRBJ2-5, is GAGVSQSPSNKVTEKGKDVELRCDPISGHTALYWYRQSLGQGLEFLIYFQGNSAPDKSGLPSDRFSAERTGGSVSTLTIQRTQQEDSAVYLCASSLEQGKTQYFGPGTRLLVL.

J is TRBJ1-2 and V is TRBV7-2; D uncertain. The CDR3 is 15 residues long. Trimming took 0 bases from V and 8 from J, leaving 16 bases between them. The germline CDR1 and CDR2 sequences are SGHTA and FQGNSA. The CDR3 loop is CASSLASGTPQGYTF. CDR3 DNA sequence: TGTGCCAGCAGCTTAGCGTCAGGAACTCCGCAGGGCTACACCTTC.

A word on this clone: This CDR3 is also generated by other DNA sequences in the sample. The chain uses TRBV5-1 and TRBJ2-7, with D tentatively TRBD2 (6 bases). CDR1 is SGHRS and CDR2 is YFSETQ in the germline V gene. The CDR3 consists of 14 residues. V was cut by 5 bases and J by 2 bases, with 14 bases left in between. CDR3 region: CASSLGTGAYEQYF. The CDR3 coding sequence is TGCGCCAGCAGTCTCGGGACTGGCGCCTACGAGCAGTACTTC.